This T cell receptor beta chain was sequenced in a study of T-cell memory formation after mild COVID-19. Whole-study context: There were largely donor-specific TCR clusters. Points from the study as a whole: The appearance of some responding clones in pre-infection memory suggested that cross-reactive memory joined.

TCRdb re-called the 5' RACE reads with MiXCR, one entry per CDR3 protein. The profile shows some 450,000 distinct CDR3 sequences, 15% to 20% of them singletons. This clonotype was seen more than once but under ten times. Its antigen is not known. With V trimmed by 4 bases and J by 2 bases, 13 bases remained unmatched. In germline, CDR1 is DFQATT, CDR2 SNEGSKA (reference sequence). This CDR3 has 17 amino acids. The sequence derives from a man between 18 and 29 years old who had mild COVID-19 (a few samples of this study predate the infection). Cell type and time point are not known. The source material was PBMCs or a T cell subset sorted from them (not recorded which). The rearrangement joins TRBV20-1 to TRBJ1-2; 10 bases are shared with TRBD1. CDR3 region: CSAKKSTGGIGNYGYTF. In DNA form, the CDR3 reads TGCAGTGCTAAAAAATCGACAGGGGGCATAGGGAACTATGGCTACACCTTC.